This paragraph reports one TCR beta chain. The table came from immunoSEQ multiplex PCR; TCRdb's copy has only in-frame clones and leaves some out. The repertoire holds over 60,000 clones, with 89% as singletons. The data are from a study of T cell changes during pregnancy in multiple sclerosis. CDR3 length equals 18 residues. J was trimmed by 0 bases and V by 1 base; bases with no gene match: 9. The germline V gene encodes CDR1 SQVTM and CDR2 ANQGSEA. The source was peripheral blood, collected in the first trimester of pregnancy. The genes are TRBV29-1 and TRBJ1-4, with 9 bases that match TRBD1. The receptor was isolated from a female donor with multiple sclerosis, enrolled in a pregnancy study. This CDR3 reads CSVEVRTGDFATNEKLFF. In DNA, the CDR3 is TGCAGCGTTGAAGTGCGGACAGGGGACTTCGCAACTAATGAAAAACTGTTTTTT.